Following are 18 T cell receptor beta chains from one sample sequenced in a study of blood T cell repertoires in COVID-19. Using immunoSEQ multiplex PCR, the repertoire was profiled, and TCRdb retains in-frame clones only, with some absent. The data hold fewer than 350,000 clones, with 87% observed a single time. The sample comprised peripheral blood. These receptors originate from a man aged 30 to 45 with COVID-19, enrolled during active disease.

The rearrangement links TRBV2 to TRBJ2-7; tentative D call: TRBD1 (5 bases). This CDR3 spans 14 amino acids. The germline CDR1 and CDR2 sequences are SNHLY and FYNNEI. V was trimmed by 6 bases and J by 3 bases, leaving 15 bases between them. CDR3 region: CASRELDSFYEQYF. The DNA of the CDR3 is TGTGCCAGCAGGGAACTTGACAGTTTCTACGAGCAGTACTTC.

The chain has TRBV7-2 and TRBJ1-6; TRBD1 might be the D (5 bases). CDR1 is SGHTA and CDR2 is FQGNSA in the germline V gene. The CDR3 covers 13 residues. Trimming took 6 bases from V and 11 from J, leaving 14 bases between them. CDR3 residues: CASRLGGLAPLHF. In DNA, the CDR3 is TGTGCCAGCAGGTTGGGGGGGTTAGCACCCCTCCACTTT. The entire variable domain, with the rest obtained from reference TRBV7-2 and TRBJ1-6, is as follows: GAGVSQSPSNKVTEKGKDVELRCDPISGHTALYWYRQSLGQGLEFLIYFQGNSAPDKSGLPSDRFSAERTGGSVSTLTIQRTQQEDSAVYLCASRLGGLAPLHFGNGTRLTVT.

The genes are TRBV7-3 and TRBJ2-4; weak D call: TRBD2 (7 bases). Germline lookup yields CDR1 SGHTA and CDR2 FQGTGA. Trimming removed 5 bases from V and 3 bases from J, with 17 bases in between. The CDR3 extends over 16 amino acids. The DNA of the CDR3 is TGTGCCAGCAGCCCCCGGGCGGGGGCTGGCAAAAACATTCAGTACTTC. This gives the protein CASSPRAGAGKNIQYF. The complete variable domain, with remaining parts taken from reference TRBV7-3 and TRBJ2-4, reads GAGVSQTPSNKVTEKGKYVELRCDPISGHTALYWYRQSLGQGPEFLIYFQGTGAADDSGLPNDRFFAVRPEGSVSTLKIQRTERGDSAVYLCASSPRAGAGKNIQYFGAGTRLSVL.

The gene calls are TRBV7-8 and TRBJ1-2, with 7 bases aligning to TRBD1. V gave up 6 bases and J gave up 7 bases; unmatched junction bases: 8. Germline lookup yields CDR1 SGHVS and CDR2 FQNEAQ. The CDR3 covers 13 residues. The CDR3 DNA follows: TGTGCCAGCAGTCCCGACAGGGCCGGTGGCTACACCTTC. Its translation is CASSPDRAGGYTF. Complete variable domain (other parts from reference TRBV7-8 and TRBJ1-2): GAGVSQSPRYKVAKRGQDVALRCDPISGHVSLFWYQQALGQGPEFLTYFQNEAQLDKSGLPSDRFFAERPEGSVSTLKIQRTQQEDSAVYLCASSPDRAGGYTFGSGTRLTVV.

This clone occurred once. The rearrangement links TRBV6-5 to TRBJ1-2, with D perhaps matching TRBD1 (5 bases). CDR1 MNHEY and CDR2 SVGAGI come from the germline V gene. This CDR3 contains 13 residues. Trimming removed 6 bases from V and 6 bases from J, with 14 bases in between. DNA for the CDR3: TGTGCCAGCAGCGGCCTTGACAGTCATGGCTACACCTTC. This sequence encodes CASSGLDSHGYTF.

The rearrangement uses TRBV28 and TRBJ2-1, with TRBD1 identical over 8 bases. Unmatched junction bases numbered 19, after V lost 2 bases and J lost 10 bases. CDR3 length equals 18 residues. CDR1 and CDR2 (germline): MDHEN, SYDVKM. Here the CDR3 reads CASSLASGGIEEGPEQFF. The CDR3, as DNA: TGTGCCAGCAGTTTAGCATCAGGGGGCATCGAGGAAGGGCCGGAGCAGTTCTTC.

The chain is built from TRBV11-2 and TRBJ2-5; 8 nucleotides align to TRBD2. Germline V gene sequence: CDR1 SGHAT, CDR2 FQNNGV. This CDR3 has 14 residues. V lost 10 bases, J lost 2 bases, and 9 bases stayed unmatched. CDR3 in DNA: TGTGCCACCTACTCCGGGGGGGAACAAGAGACCCAGTACTTC. Amino acid sequence: CATYSGGEQETQYF.

This sequence joins TRBV6-5 and TRBJ1-4, with 10 nucleotides matching TRBD1. The CDR3 length is 15 residues. Trimming cost V 4 bases and J 6 bases; bases outside gene matches: 5. Germline assignment: CDR1 MNHEY and CDR2 SVGAGI. CDR3 sequence reads: CASSSTGGAHEKLFF. DNA of the CDR3: TGTGCCAGCAGTTCGACAGGGGGCGCTCATGAAAAACTGTTTTTT.

The chain couples TRBV27 to TRBJ1-3, with a possible D match to TRBD1 (5 bases). V was shortened by 0 bases and J by 4 bases, with 10 bases between the two germline ends. The CDR3 is 15 residues long. The germline V gene encodes CDR1 MNHEY and CDR2 SMNVEV (reference sequence). This CDR3 reads CASSLSGALGNTIYF. DNA of the CDR3: TGTGCCAGCAGTTTATCAGGGGCCCTAGGAAACACCATATATTTT.

This sequence joins TRBV6-4 and TRBJ1-5; D might be TRBD1 (5 bases). The germline CDR1 and CDR2 sequences are MRHNA and SNTAGT. The length of the CDR3 is 15 residues. The germline V and J ends were trimmed by 4 bases and 3 bases, with 13 bases remaining between them. The CDR3 coding sequence is TGTGCCAGCAGTGTAACACCGGGGGTCAATCAGCCCCAGCATTTT. It translates to CASSVTPGVNQPQHF.

There are a few counts of this clone. The chain is built from TRBV27 and TRBJ1-5, with D unclear. Trimming took off 0 bases at V and 3 bases at J, with 9 bases between the two ends. The CDR3 is 15 residues long. From germline, CDR1 is MNHEY and CDR2 SMNVEV (reference sequence). For the CDR3, the DNA is TGTGCCAGCAGTTTATCGATCGCAGTCAATCAGCCCCAGCATTTT. Amino acid sequence: CASSLSIAVNQPQHF.

The chain recombines TRBV5-1 with TRBJ1-2; D may be TRBD1 (5 bases). The CDR3 length is 15 residues. The V end was cut by 0 bases, the J end by 1 base, with 10 bases between. Germline V gene lookup returns CDR1 SGHRS and CDR2 YFSETQ. The CDR3 bases are TGCGCCAGCAGCTTGGGACAGCCCGTTAACTATGGCTACACCTTC. Protein sequence: CASSLGQPVNYGYTF.

The CDR3 spells CASSNRAGVTDTQYF. In DNA, the CDR3 is TGTGCCAGTAGTAATAGGGCAGGGGTCACAGATACGCAGTATTTT. The chain has TRBV19 and TRBJ2-3; possibly TRBD1 for D (6 bases). V was clipped by 4 bases and J by 2 bases, with 13 bases between them. This CDR3 has 15 residues. Germline V gene lookup returns CDR1 LNHDA and CDR2 SQIVND (reference sequence).

This clone was detected only once. V and J are TRBV5-4 and TRBJ1-4; TRBD1 agrees at 12 bases. V was clipped by 0 bases and J by 8 bases; unmatched bases: 2. CDR3 size: 15 residues. CDR1 SGHNT and CDR2 YYREEE come from the germline V gene (reference sequence). The CDR3 coding sequence is TGTGCCAGCAGCTTGGGAGGGACAGGGGGCGAAAAACTGTTTTTT. It translates to CASSLGGTGGEKLFF.

V is TRBV12-5 and J is TRBJ2-1, with 11 bases identical to TRBD1. Germline V CDR1 and CDR2: LGHNT, FRNRAP. There are 16 residues in the CDR3. Unmatched junction bases numbered 5, after V lost 7 bases and J lost 0 bases. CDR3 DNA sequence: TGTGCTAGTGTGGGGGACAGGGGGGACTCCTACAATGAGCAGTTCTTC. Translated: CASVGDRGDSYNEQFF.

The chain carries TRBV25-1 and TRBJ2-1; 11 nucleotides match TRBD2. This CDR3 region has 18 residues. V shed 3 bases and J 7 bases; nucleotides not matched to a gene: 14. Germline CDR1 and CDR2: MGHDK and SYGVNS. CDR3 residues: CASSDGLRLAGGSNEQFF. The CDR3 coding sequence is TGTGCCAGCAGTGACGGGCTTCGGCTAGCGGGAGGATCGAATGAGCAGTTCTTC.

This chain connects TRBV7-2 to TRBJ1-1, with D uncertain. Germline V gene data show CDR1 as SGHTA and CDR2 as FQGNSA. The CDR3 length is 13 residues. Trimming removed 2 bases at V and 10 bases at J, with 14 bases between. The CDR3 is CASSLWAKEGAFF. The DNA for the CDR3 is TGTGCCAGCAGCTTATGGGCGAAGGAGGGAGCTTTCTTT. Variable domain in full (rest from reference TRBV7-2 and TRBJ1-1): GAGVSQSPSNKVTEKGKDVELRCDPISGHTALYWYRQSLGQGLEFLIYFQGNSAPDKSGLPSDRFSAERTGGSVSTLTIQRTQQEDSAVYLCASSLWAKEGAFFGQGTRLTVV.

This clone was picked up a small number of times. The rearrangement uses TRBV10-1 and TRBJ2-7; D call uncertain. Germline loops: CDR1 WNHNN, CDR2 SYGVQD (reference sequence). This CDR3 has 15 residues. Trimming pared 4 bases from V and 0 bases from J, leaving 13 bases between. The CDR3 reads CASSVGIESSYEQYF. The CDR3 nucleotides are TGCGCCAGCAGTGTTGGTATCGAGAGCTCCTACGAGCAGTACTTC.